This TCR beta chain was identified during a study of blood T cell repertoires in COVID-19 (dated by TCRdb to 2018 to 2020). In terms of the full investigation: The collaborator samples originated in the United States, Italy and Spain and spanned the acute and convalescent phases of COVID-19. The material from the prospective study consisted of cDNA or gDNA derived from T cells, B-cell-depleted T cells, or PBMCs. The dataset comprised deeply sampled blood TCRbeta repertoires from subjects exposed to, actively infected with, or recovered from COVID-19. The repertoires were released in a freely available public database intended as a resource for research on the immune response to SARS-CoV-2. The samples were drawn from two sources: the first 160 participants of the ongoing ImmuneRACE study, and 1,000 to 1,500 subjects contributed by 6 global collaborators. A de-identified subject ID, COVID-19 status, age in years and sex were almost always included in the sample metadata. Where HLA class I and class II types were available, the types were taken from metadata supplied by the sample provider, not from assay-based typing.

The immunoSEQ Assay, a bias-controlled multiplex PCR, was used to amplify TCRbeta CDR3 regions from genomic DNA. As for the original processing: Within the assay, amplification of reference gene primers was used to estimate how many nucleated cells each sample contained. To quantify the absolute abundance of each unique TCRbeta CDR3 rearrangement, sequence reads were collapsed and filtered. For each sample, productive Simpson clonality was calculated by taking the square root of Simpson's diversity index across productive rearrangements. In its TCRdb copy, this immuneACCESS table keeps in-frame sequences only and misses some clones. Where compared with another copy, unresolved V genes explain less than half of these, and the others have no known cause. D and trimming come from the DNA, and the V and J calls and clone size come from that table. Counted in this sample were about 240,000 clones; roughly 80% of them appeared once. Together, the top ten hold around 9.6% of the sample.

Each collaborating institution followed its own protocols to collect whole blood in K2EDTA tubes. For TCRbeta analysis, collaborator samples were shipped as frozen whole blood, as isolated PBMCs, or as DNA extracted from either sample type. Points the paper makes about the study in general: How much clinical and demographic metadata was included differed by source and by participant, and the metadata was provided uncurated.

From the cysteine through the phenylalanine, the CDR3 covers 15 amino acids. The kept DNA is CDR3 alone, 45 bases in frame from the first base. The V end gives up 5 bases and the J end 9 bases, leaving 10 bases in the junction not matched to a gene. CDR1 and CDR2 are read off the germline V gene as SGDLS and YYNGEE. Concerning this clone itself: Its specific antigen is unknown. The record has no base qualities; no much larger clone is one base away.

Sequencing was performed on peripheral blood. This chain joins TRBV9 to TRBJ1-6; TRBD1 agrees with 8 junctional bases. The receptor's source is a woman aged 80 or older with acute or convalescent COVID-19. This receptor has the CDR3 CASSKQGEVVSPLHF. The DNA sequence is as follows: TGTGCCAGCAGTAAACAGGGGGAGGTAGTTTCACCCCTCCACTTT. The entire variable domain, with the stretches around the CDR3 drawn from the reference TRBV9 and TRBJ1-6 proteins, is DSGVTQTPKHLITATGQRVTLRCSPRSGDLSVYWYQQSLDQGLQFLIQYYNGEERAKGNILERFSAQQFPDLHSELNLSSLELGDSALYFCASSKQGEVVSPLHFGNGTRLTVT.